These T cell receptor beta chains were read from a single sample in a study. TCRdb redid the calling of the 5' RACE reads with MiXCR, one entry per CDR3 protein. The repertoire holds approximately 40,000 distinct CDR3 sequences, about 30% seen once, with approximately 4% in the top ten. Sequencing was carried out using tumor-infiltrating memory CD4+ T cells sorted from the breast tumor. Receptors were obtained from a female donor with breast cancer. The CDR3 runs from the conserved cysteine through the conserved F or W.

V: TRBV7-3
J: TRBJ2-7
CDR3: CASSLGADRSYEQYF

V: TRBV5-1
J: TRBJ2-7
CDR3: CASSLRQGGTGEQYF

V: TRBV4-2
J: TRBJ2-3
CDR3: CASSPSGSGSDTQYF

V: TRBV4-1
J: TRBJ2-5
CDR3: CASSHQQQETQYF

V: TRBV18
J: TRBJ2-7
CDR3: CASSPRQTEGSEQYF

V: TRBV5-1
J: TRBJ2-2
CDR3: CASSLGRGANPGELFF

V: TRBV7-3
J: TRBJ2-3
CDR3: CASGPGWNSDTQYF

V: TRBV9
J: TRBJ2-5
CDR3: CASTATSGHQETQYF

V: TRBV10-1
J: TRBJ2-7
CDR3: CASSQVSSYEQYF

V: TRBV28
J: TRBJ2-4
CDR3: CASSSSRDTKNIQYF

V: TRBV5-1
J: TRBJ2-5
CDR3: CASSLYSGTGIQETQYF

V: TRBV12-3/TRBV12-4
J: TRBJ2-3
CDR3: CAVSEGPTDTQYF

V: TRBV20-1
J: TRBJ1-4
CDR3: CSAREGGREKLFF

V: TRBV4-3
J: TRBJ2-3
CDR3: CASSQVLGAFTDTQYF

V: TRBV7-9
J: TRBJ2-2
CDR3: CASSQQINTGELFF

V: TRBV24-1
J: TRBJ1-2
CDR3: CATSEGLISGYTF

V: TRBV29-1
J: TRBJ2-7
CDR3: CSVALQGTYEQYF

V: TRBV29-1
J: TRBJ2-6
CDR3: CSVEDWRMDMASGANVLTF

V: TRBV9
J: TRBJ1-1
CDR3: CASSPNLDRTEAFF

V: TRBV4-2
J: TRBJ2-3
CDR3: CASQDRLASVTDTQYF

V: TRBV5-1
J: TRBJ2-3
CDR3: CASFPQGNTDTQYF

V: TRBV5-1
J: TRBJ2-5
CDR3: CASSLVPLSPQETQYF

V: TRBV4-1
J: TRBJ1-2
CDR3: CASSQEGPRANYGYTF

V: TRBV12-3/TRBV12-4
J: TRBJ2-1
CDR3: CASSLGAVAGPSADEQFF

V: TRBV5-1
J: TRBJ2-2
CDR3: CASSFSGQGIGELFF

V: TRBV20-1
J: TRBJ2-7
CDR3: CSAQGLAGSRSNEQYF

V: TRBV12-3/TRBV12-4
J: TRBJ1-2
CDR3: CASSRGGGYTF

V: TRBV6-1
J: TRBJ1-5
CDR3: CALSTGGGQPQHF

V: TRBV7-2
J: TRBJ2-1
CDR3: CASSPHRNEQSF

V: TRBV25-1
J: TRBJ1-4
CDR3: CASSRVGEKLFF

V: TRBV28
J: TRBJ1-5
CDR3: CASSPYRGRIQPQHF